Shown below are 8 T cell receptor beta chains from a single sample sequenced in a study of shared clonotypes between healthy human individuals. Only in-frame clones appear in the TCRdb table, and some are missing; sequencing was by immunoSEQ multiplex PCR. Here the sample spans under 2,500,000 clones, 90% to 96% being singletons. Sample: naive CD4+ T cells sorted from blood. Regarding subset: CD45RA+ positively selected. These TCRs come from a man aged 18 to 30 in good health.

The chain recombines TRBV5-1 with TRBJ2-5; 8 bases are a match to TRBD2. The germline gives CDR1 SGHRS, CDR2 YFSETQ. The CDR3 is 16 residues long. With V trimmed by 0 bases and J by 5 bases, 9 bases remained unmatched. In DNA, the CDR3 is TGCGCCAGCAGCTTGGCCACGGGAAGCGGGGGTGAGACCCAGTACTTC. This sequence encodes CASSLATGSGGETQYF.

Comment on this clone: The sample carries other DNA sequences with the same CDR3. The chain uses TRBV10-3 and TRBJ1-1, with D perhaps TRBD1 (5 bases). V gave up 6 bases and J gave up 0 bases, with 8 bases separating them. CDR3 length: 13 amino acids. CDR1 is ENHRY, CDR2 SYGVKD, per germline. This CDR3 is CAIRQGLNTEAFF. The CDR3 nucleotides are TGTGCCATCAGGCAGGGCCTGAACACTGAAGCTTTCTTT.

The chain joins TRBV28 to TRBJ2-7, with 10 bases matching TRBD1. Trimming took 5 bases from V and 3 from J; bases not matched to a gene: 7. The germline CDR1 and CDR2 sequences are MDHEN and SYDVKM. This CDR3 is built from 15 residues. The CDR3 bases are TGTGCCAGCAGTACAGCCGGGACAGGGGTCTACGAGCAGTACTTC. It translates to CASSTAGTGVYEQYF.

As for this clone: In the same sample, other DNA sequences code for this CDR3. The chain carries TRBV6-1 and TRBJ1-2; no firm D call. CDR1 and CDR2 (germline): MNHNS, SASEGT. Trimming shortened V by 0 bases and J by 5 bases, and 7 bases separated the two germline ends. The CDR3 is made up of 13 amino acids. The CDR3 loop is CASSEAGSYGYTF. The CDR3 coding sequence is TGTGCCAGCAGTGAAGCCGGTTCTTATGGCTACACCTTC.

The rearrangement uses TRBV6-5 and TRBJ2-7; possibly TRBD1 for D (6 bases). Germline V gene sequence: CDR1 MNHEY, CDR2 SVGAGI. The CDR3 has 15 residues. Trimming pared 0 bases from V and 2 bases from J, leaving 11 bases between. CDR3 nucleotide sequence: TGTGCCAGCAGTTACTCGGCGCAGGGGCCCTACGAGCAGTACTTC. It encodes CASSYSAQGPYEQYF.

This clone was seen once. The chain uses TRBV2 and TRBJ1-6, with 9 bases identical to TRBD1. The germline gives CDR1 SNHLY, CDR2 FYNNEI. The J segment lost 7 bases and the V segment lost 6 bases, leaving 7 bases of the junction unmatched. The CDR3 has 15 residues. The CDR3 DNA is TGTGCCAGCAGCGGAGAGGGACAGGGAAATTCACCCCTCCACTTT. It encodes CASSGEGQGNSPLHF. Full variable domain (missing parts from reference TRBV2 and TRBJ1-6): EPEVTQTPSHQVTQMGQEVILRCVPISNHLYFYWYRQILGQKVEFLVSFYNNEISEKSEIFDDQFSVERPDGSNFTLKIRSTKLEDSAMYFCASSGEGQGNSPLHFGNGTRLTVT.

The J gene is TRBJ2-7, the V gene TRBV7-2, with D perhaps TRBD1 (5 bases). The length of the CDR3 is 14 residues. Deletions cut 5 bases from V and 5 bases from J, with 16 bases between. The germline V gene has CDR1 SGHTA and CDR2 FQGNSA. The CDR3 here is CASSQGFWGNEQYF. As DNA, the CDR3 is TGTGCCAGCAGCCAAGGGTTTTGGGGCAACGAGCAGTACTTC.

This sequence joins TRBV25-1 and TRBJ1-2; weak D call: TRBD1 (6 bases). V shed 5 bases and J shed 4 bases, with 14 bases lying between them. This CDR3 contains 14 residues. Looked up from germline, CDR1 is MGHDK and CDR2 is SYGVNS. This CDR3 is CASSQTGGAYGYTF. The CDR3, as DNA: TGTGCCAGCAGTCAGACGGGGGGGGCCTATGGCTACACCTTC.